Listed below are T cell receptor beta chains from one sample, sequenced in a study of blood T cell repertoires in COVID-19. Clones were read by immunoSEQ multiplex PCR, and TCRdb kept only the in-frame ones, dropping some. Of 350,000 to 550,000 clones listed, 75% to 90% are singletons. The sample consisted of PBMCs or T cells enriched from blood (not recorded which). These receptor sequences come from a young man who had recovered from COVID-19. Each CDR3 is given without its conserved first and last residue. Fields, in order: V gene, J gene, CDR3 protein.

TRBV6-4,TRBJ1-5,ASSQGVVDSNQPQH
TRBV28,TRBJ2-5,ASYGYLLETQY
TRBV6-6,TRBJ2-2,ASSTQREQTGELF
TRBV19,TRBJ2-7,ASRLAGWGTHEQY
TRBV11-2,TRBJ2-5,ASSLGGGPAEETQY
TRBV5-1,TRBJ2-3,ASSLVWREYSTQY
TRBV3-1/TRBV3-2,TRBJ2-7,ASSQDRGVYEQY
TRBV7-2,TRBJ2-7,ASSVGRDHYEQY
TRBV18,TRBJ1-1,ASSLDGTGAQGTEAF
TRBV11-1,TRBJ1-3,ASSLESGSGNTIY
TRBV19,TRBJ2-5,AGNRQLQETQY
TRBV28,TRBJ2-1,ASNPPSGNYYNEQF
TRBV29-1,TRBJ1-3,SARTGDSGNTIY
TRBV9,TRBJ2-7,ASSPRDSYEQY
TRBV14,TRBJ2-7,ASSRHGVTYEQY
TRBV3-1/TRBV3-2,TRBJ2-1,ASTPGLAGESEQF
TRBV10-1,TRBJ2-1,ASRTGRQRSSYNEQF
TRBV4-2,TRBJ2-3,ASSQLGGLAVQGTQY
TRBV7-9,TRBJ1-6,ASSDSGQKLNSPLH
TRBV12-3/TRBV12-4,TRBJ2-7,ASTSGSYYEQY
TRBV12-3/TRBV12-4,TRBJ1-2,ASSPGEDYGYT
TRBV5-1,TRBJ2-3,ASSLGPSGDRDTQY
TRBV30,TRBJ2-1,AWNLAGASHEQF
TRBV5-1,TRBJ1-1,ASSYAGTQNTEAF
TRBV6-4,TRBJ2-1,ASSDWRENNEQF
TRBV6-2/TRBV6-3,TRBJ1-2,ASSYSSYGYT
TRBV3-1/TRBV3-2,TRBJ2-7,ASSPRLADYPYEQY
TRBV10-2,TRBJ1-1,ASSGLNTEAF
TRBV29-1,TRBJ1-2,SVDQGRRSGYT